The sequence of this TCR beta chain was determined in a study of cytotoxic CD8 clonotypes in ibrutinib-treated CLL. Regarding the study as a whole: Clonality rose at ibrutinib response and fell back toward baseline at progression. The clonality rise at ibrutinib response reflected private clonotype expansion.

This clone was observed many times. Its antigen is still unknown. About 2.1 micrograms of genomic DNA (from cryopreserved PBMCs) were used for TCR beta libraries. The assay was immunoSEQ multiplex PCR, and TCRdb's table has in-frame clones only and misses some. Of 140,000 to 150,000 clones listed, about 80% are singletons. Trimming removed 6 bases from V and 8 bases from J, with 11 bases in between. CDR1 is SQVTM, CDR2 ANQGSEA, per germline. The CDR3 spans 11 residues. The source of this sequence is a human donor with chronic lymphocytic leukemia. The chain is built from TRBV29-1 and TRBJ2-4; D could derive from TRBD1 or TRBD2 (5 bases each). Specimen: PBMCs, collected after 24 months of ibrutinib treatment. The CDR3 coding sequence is TGCAGCGTCTCCGTGGGGGACATTCAGTACTTC. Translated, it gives CSVSVGDIQYF.